This T cell receptor beta chain was captured by sequencing in a study of Ad26.COV2.S vaccination and SARS-CoV-2 variants. Trimming cost V 0 bases and J 14 bases; bases outside gene matches: 9. The V gene's germline CDR1 is SNHLY and CDR2 FYNNEI. This CDR3 has 14 amino acids. This table comes from immunoSEQ multiplex PCR, and its TCRdb copy is limited to in-frame clones, with some not included. The table includes a few hundred thousand clones, roughly 84% detected once. Specified treatment: some 19 received Ad26.COV2.S at low or high dose, single or two shots; roughly 5 received placebo; per-sample allocation not given. Samples came from day 63 after the first vaccine or placebo injection. Vaccine was an Ad26 vector expressing Wuhan-strain SARS-CoV-2 spike.

This rearrangement joins TRBV2 to TRBJ2-3; the match to TRBD1 covers 9 bases. Sequences were derived from peripheral blood, sampled in a trial of Ad26.COV2.S vaccine versus placebo. The TCR sequence derives from a person aged 18-60 years who received the Ad26.COV2.S COVID-19 vaccine or a placebo. CDR3 nucleotide sequence: TGTGCCAGCAGTGAAGCGCCGGGACAGGGAATAGGGTATTTT. The encoded protein is CASSEAPGQGIGYF.